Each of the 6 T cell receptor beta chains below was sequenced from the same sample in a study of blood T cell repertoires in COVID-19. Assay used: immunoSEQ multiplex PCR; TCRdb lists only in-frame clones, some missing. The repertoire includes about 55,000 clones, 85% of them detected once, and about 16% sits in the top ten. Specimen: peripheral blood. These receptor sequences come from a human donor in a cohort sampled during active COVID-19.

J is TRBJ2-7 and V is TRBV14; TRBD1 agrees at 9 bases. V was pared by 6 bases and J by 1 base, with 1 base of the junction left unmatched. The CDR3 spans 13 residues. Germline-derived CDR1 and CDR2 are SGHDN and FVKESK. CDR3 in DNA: TGTGCCAGCAGGGACAGGGGATCCTACGAGCAGTACTTC. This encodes CASRDRGSYEQYF.

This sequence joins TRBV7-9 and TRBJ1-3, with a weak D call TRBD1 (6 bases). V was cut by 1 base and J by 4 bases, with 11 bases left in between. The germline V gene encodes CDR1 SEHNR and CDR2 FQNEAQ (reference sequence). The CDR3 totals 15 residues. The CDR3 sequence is CASSLGTVRGNTIYF. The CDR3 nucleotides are TGTGCCAGCAGCTTAGGGACAGTTCGAGGAAACACCATATATTTT.

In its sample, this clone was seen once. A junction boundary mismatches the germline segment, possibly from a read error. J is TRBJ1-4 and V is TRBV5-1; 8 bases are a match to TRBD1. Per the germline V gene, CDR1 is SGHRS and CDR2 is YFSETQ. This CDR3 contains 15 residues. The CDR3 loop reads CASRFAGQGYEKLFF. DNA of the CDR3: TGCGCCAGCCGCTTCGCCGGACAGGGATATGAAAAACTGTTTTTT.

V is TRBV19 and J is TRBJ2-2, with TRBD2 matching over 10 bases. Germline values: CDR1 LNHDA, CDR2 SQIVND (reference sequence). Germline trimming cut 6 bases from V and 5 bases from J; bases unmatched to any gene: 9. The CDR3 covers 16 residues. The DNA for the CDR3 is TGTGCCAGTAGAGATCCCCGAGCGGGGGGGACCGGGGAGCTGTTTTTT. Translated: CASRDPRAGGTGELFF.

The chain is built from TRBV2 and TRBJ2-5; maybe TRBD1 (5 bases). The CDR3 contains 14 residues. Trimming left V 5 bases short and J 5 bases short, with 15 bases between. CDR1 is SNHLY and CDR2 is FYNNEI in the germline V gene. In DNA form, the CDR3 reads TGTGCCAGCAGTTCGCTTAACCCAGGGGAGACCCAGTACTTC. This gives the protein CASSSLNPGETQYF.

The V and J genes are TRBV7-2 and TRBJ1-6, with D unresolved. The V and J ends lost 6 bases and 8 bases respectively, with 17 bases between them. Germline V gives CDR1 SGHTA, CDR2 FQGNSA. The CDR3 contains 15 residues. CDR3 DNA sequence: TGTGCCAGCAGTCGTTTTACACAGTCCTATTCACCCCTCCACTTT. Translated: CASSRFTQSYSPLHF.